Described below is a single T cell receptor beta chain sequence and its context. No antigen is known for it. This entry is derived from a study of T cell responses to AZD1222 COVID-19 vaccine. Study outcomes and limitations: Close to half of spike-specific TCRs reportedly recognize unmutated variant regions. The donor cohort was predominantly white British with a female majority, and clonal diversity may have been underestimated.

Trimming removed 1 base at V and 0 bases at J, with 9 bases between. Germline loops: CDR1 MNHEY, CDR2 SVGEGT. The CDR3 spans 15 residues. Produced via immunoSEQ multiplex PCR; TCRdb's table is partial and in-frame only. The sample includes around 150,000 clones, less than 95% seen only once; the top ten take more than 3%. This chain links TRBV6-2 or TRBV6-3 with TRBJ1-1, with D unclear. The clonotype comes from an adult in good health. The sequences come from peripheral blood, collected on day 0 of AZD1222 vaccination. Here the CDR3 DNA reads TGTGCCAGCAGTTACTTGAGGGTGCTGAACACTGAAGCTTTCTTT. Translated: CASSYLRVLNTEAFF.